These 25 T cell receptor beta chains were sequenced from one sample in a study of blood T cell repertoires in COVID-19. Assay used: immunoSEQ multiplex PCR; TCRdb lists only in-frame clones, some missing. Here the sample spans over 200,000 clones, 70% to 90% being singletons. Specimen: peripheral blood. These receptor sequences come from a young man with COVID-19, enrolled during active disease.

The chain recombines TRBV29-1 with TRBJ1-4, with 8 bases that match TRBD1. Trimming at V came to 4 bases and at J to 10 bases, leaving 14 bases not matched to a gene. Germline V CDR1 and CDR2: SQVTM, ANQGSEA. The CDR3 runs to 15 residues. This CDR3 is CSVVDREGWVRKLFF. The CDR3 coding sequence is TGCAGCGTTGTGGACAGGGAAGGATGGGTACGAAAACTGTTTTTT.

A remark on this clone: This same CDR3 is encoded by further DNA sequences in the sample. The V gene is TRBV9, the J gene TRBJ1-3; no clear D gene. V lost 0 bases, J lost 0 bases, and 4 bases lay in between. Germline V gene sequence: CDR1 SGDLS, CDR2 YYNGEE. The CDR3 is 14 residues long. This CDR3 is CASSVGSSGNTIYF. The DNA of the CDR3 is TGTGCCAGCAGCGTAGGCAGCTCTGGAAACACCATATATTTT.

The genes are TRBV24-1 and TRBJ2-7; D remains ambiguous. CDR1 is KGHDR and CDR2 is SFDVKD in the germline V gene. CDR3 size: 13 residues. The V end was cut by 0 bases, the J end by 3 bases, with 5 bases between. The CDR3 sequence is CATSDLPFYEQYF. The CDR3 region has the DNA TGTGCCACCAGTGATTTGCCGTTCTACGAGCAGTACTTC.

The gene calls are TRBV4-2 and TRBJ2-1; a weak D match, TRBD1 (5 bases). The length of the CDR3 is 14 residues. Trimming pared 0 bases from V and 9 bases from J, leaving 12 bases between. Germline V gives CDR1 LGHNA, CDR2 YNFKEQ. This CDR3 is CASSQDLRRGEQFF. As DNA, the CDR3 is TGTGCCAGCAGCCAAGATCTGAGAAGGGGTGAGCAGTTCTTC.

The chain has TRBV7-9 and TRBJ2-7; 11 bases agree with TRBD2. CDR1 is SEHNR, CDR2 FQNEAQ, per germline (reference sequence). The CDR3 sequence is 19 residues long. The V segment lost 3 bases and the J segment 0 bases; nucleotides outside the gene matches: 13. This CDR3 reads CASSLTAGLAALSSYEQYF. CDR3 coding DNA: TGTGCCAGCAGCTTGACGGCGGGACTAGCGGCCCTCAGCTCCTACGAGCAGTACTTC. The whole variable domain, filled in from reference TRBV7-9 and TRBJ2-7, reads DTGVSQNPRHKITKRGQNVTFRCDPISEHNRLYWYRQTLGQGPEFLTYFQNEAQLEKSRLLSDRFSAERPKGSFSTLEIQRTEQGDSAMYLCASSLTAGLAALSSYEQYFGPGTRLTVT.

This clone was observed a single time. The CDR3, as DNA: TGTGCCAGCAGTTTAGGGACAGCTTATAGCAATCAGCCCCAGCATTTT. Amino acid sequence: CASSLGTAYSNQPQHF. The chain employs TRBV27 and TRBJ1-5; TRBD1 matches 7 bases. Per the germline V gene, CDR1 is MNHEY and CDR2 is SMNVEV (reference sequence). With V trimmed by 2 bases and J by 0 bases, 4 bases remained unmatched. There are 16 residues in the CDR3.

The chain joins TRBV5-1 to TRBJ2-7; perhaps TRBD1 as D (6 bases). Per the germline V gene, CDR1 is SGHRS and CDR2 is YFSETQ. The CDR3 covers 16 residues. V lost 3 bases to trimming and J lost 5 bases, with 21 bases between them. This CDR3 reads CASSSQGPTTVHEQYF. The CDR3 region has the DNA TGCGCCAGCAGCTCACAGGGACCGACAACGGTCCACGAGCAGTACTTC.

V usage is TRBV5-4 and J usage is TRBJ1-2; the D is unclear. Per germline, CDR1 SGHNT and CDR2 YYREEE (reference sequence). V was pared by 0 bases and J by 0 bases, with 3 bases between. The CDR3 extends over 13 amino acids. Written as DNA, the CDR3 is TGTGCCAGCAGCTTGGGGCCTAACTATGGCTACACCTTC. Translation: CASSLGPNYGYTF.

CDR3 sequence (DNA): TGTGCCAGCAGCACAGGGGTGACTGAAGCTTTCTTT. Protein sequence: CASSTGVTEAFF. The chain recombines TRBV7-2 with TRBJ1-1, with 7 bases fitting TRBD1. Germline loops: CDR1 SGHTA, CDR2 FQGNSA. The junction had 2 bases not matched to a gene; V was cut back by 5 bases and J by 5 bases. The CDR3 runs to 12 residues.

This chain joins TRBV6-5 and TRBJ2-7; the D gene is possibly TRBD2 (5 bases). The germline V and J ends were trimmed by 7 bases and 2 bases, with 18 bases remaining between them. Germline CDR1 reads MNHEY; CDR2 reads SVGAGI. CDR3 length: 15 amino acids. The CDR3 loop is CASTNGLWTPYEQYF. The CDR3, as DNA: TGTGCCAGCACCAACGGGCTATGGACTCCCTACGAGCAGTACTTC.

CDR3 sequence reads: CASSKEAGASYEQYF. In DNA form, the CDR3 reads TGTGCCAGCAGTAAGGAGGCGGGGGCTTCCTACGAGCAGTACTTC. The chain has TRBV27 and TRBJ2-7, with D possibly TRBD2 on 7 matching bases. The CDR3 is 15 amino acids. The germline V gene encodes CDR1 MNHEY and CDR2 SMNVEV (reference sequence). V was shortened by 5 bases and J by 1 base, with 15 bases between the two germline ends.

The rearrangement links TRBV28 to TRBJ2-2, with D unresolved. V was pared by 2 bases and J by 0 bases, with 7 bases between. CDR1 is MDHEN, CDR2 SYDVKM, per germline. The CDR3 sequence is 15 residues long. The CDR3 loop reads CASSLPGANTGELFF. In DNA form, the CDR3 reads TGTGCCAGCAGTTTACCAGGTGCGAACACCGGGGAGCTGTTTTTT.

The V call is TRBV14, the J call TRBJ2-1; D uncertain. Germline V gene data show CDR1 as SGHDN and CDR2 as FVKESK. CDR3 length: 15 residues. With 0 bases removed from V and 4 bases from J, the gap between germline ends came to 10 bases. This chain's CDR3 is CASSQDRATYNEQFF. The CDR3 DNA sequence: TGTGCCAGCAGCCAAGATCGCGCGACTTACAATGAGCAGTTCTTC.

The V and J genes are TRBV9 and TRBJ1-6; maybe TRBD1 (5 bases). The germline V gene encodes CDR1 SGDLS and CDR2 YYNGEE. With 4 bases removed from V and 1 base from J, the gap between germline ends came to 12 bases. The CDR3 contains 16 residues. The CDR3 DNA reads as TGTGCCAGCAGCCCCCATGGGGGGTCCTATAATTCACCCCTCCACTTT. Its translation: CASSPHGGSYNSPLHF.

The chain uses TRBV7-9 and TRBJ2-1; 11 bases line up with TRBD1. Germline lookup yields CDR1 SEHNR and CDR2 FQNEAQ (reference sequence). There are 14 residues in the CDR3. The J segment lost 10 bases and the V segment lost 4 bases, leaving 6 bases of the junction unmatched. In DNA form, the CDR3 reads TGTGCCAGCAGCTGGGGACAGGGGGGTCAGGAGCAGTTCTTC. Its protein is CASSWGQGGQEQFF.

This chain uses TRBV3-1 (or the pseudogene TRBV3-2) with TRBJ2-1; TRBD1 matches at 8 bases. The length of the CDR3 is 16 residues. Germline CDR1 reads LGHDT; CDR2 reads YNNKEL (reference sequence). V shed 0 bases and J 8 bases; nucleotides not matched to a gene: 9. The chain's CDR3 is CASSQDRGQGRDEQFF. In DNA form, the CDR3 reads TGTGCCAGCAGCCAAGATCGTGGACAGGGTCGGGATGAGCAGTTCTTC.

This chain connects TRBV6-5 to TRBJ1-1; possibly TRBD1 for D (5 bases). This CDR3 contains 14 residues. CDR1 and CDR2 (germline): MNHEY, SVGAGI. Trimming took 4 bases from V and 6 from J, leaving 15 bases between them. DNA of the CDR3: TGTGCCAGCAGTTTAGCCCGGCAGGGTCCTGAAGCTTTCTTT. Translation gives CASSLARQGPEAFF.

V gene TRBV9 combines with J gene TRBJ1-4; tentatively, D is TRBD1 (5 bases). With 3 bases removed from V and 10 bases from J, the gap between germline ends came to 13 bases. The CDR3 has 13 amino acids. Germline V lookup: CDR1 SGDLS, CDR2 YYNGEE. As DNA, the CDR3 is TGTGCCAGCAGCGCCGGGGGTCTGGGAAAACTGTTTTTT. Amino acids: CASSAGGLGKLFF.

The chain links TRBV12-3 or TRBV12-4 to TRBJ1-5; possibly TRBD1 for D (5 bases). The V and J ends lost 3 bases and 9 bases respectively, with 9 bases between them. This CDR3 is 12 amino acids long. DNA of the CDR3: TGTGCCAGCAGTTTCAGCCAGGGGCCCCAGCATTTT. It is translated as CASSFSQGPQHF.

The chain links TRBV7-9 to TRBJ1-2; D uncertain. Germline V gives CDR1 SEHNR, CDR2 FQNEAQ (reference sequence). Trimming pared 5 bases from V and 2 bases from J, leaving 6 bases between. The CDR3 length is 12 residues. Here the CDR3 DNA reads TGTGCCAGCAGCGCGAAGAACTATGGCTACACCTTC. Its protein is CASSAKNYGYTF.

The V and J genes are TRBV18 and TRBJ1-3; 8 bases map to TRBD1. With 6 bases clipped from V and 0 bases from J, the junction kept 7 bases outside the gene matches. The germline CDR1 and CDR2 sequences are KGHSH and LQKENI. This CDR3 comprises 16 residues. For the CDR3, the DNA is TGTGCCAGCTCCCCCGGACAGGGCCTCTCTGGAAACACCATATATTTT. Its translation: CASSPGQGLSGNTIYF.

The chain carries TRBV7-3 and TRBJ2-5, with D possibly matching TRBD2 (5 bases). Germline CDR1 reads SGHTA; CDR2 reads FQGTGA. The CDR3 is 15 amino acids. Trimming shortened V by 0 bases and J by 6 bases, and 14 bases separated the two germline ends. CDR3 protein: CASSLTNPGGQTQYF. The CDR3 DNA reads TGTGCCAGCAGCTTAACGAACCCGGGCGGGCAGACCCAGTACTTC.

This clone has a single count. This chain joins TRBV5-1 and TRBJ1-4, with TRBD1 identical over 9 bases. Trimming took 7 bases from V and 8 from J; bases not matched to a gene: 6. Looked up from germline, CDR1 is SGHRS and CDR2 is YFSETQ. The CDR3 has 13 residues. CDR3 sequence reads: CASPRTGVEKLFF. The DNA of the CDR3 is TGCGCCAGCCCCCGGACAGGGGTCGAAAAACTGTTTTTT.

The genes are TRBV6-6 and TRBJ2-1, with D hard to call. The germline gives CDR1 MNHNY, CDR2 SVGAGI (reference sequence). The CDR3 has 16 residues. V lost 6 bases to trimming and J lost 1 base, with 16 bases between them. CDR3 region: CASSDNKLRSYNEQFF. CDR3 in DNA: TGTGCCAGCAGCGATAATAAGCTTAGATCCTACAATGAGCAGTTCTTC.

This chain links TRBV19 with TRBJ2-2; 14 nucleotides agree with TRBD2. V was clipped by 2 bases and J by 5 bases; unmatched bases: 7. CDR1 is LNHDA, CDR2 SQIVND, per germline (reference sequence). This CDR3 spans 18 amino acids. CDR3 nucleotides: TGTGCCAGTAGTATAAGGGGGACTAGCGGGAGTGAAACCGGGGAGCTGTTTTTT. Translation: CASSIRGTSGSETGELFF. Drawing the rest from reference TRBV19 and TRBJ2-2, the complete variable domain is DGGITQSPKYLFRKEGQNVTLSCEQNLNHDAMYWYRQDPGQGLRLIYYSQIVNDFQKGDIAEGYSVSREKKESFPLTVTSAQKNPTAFYLCASSIRGTSGSETGELFFGEGSRLTVL.